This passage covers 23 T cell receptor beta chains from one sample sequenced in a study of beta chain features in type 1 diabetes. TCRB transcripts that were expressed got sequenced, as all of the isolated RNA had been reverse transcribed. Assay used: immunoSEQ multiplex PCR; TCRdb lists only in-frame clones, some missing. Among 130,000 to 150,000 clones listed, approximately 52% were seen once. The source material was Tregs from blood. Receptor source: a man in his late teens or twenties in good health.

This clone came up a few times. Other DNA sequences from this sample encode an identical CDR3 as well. CDR3 sequence: CASRLAGGYEQYF. The CDR3 nucleotides are TGTGCCAGCCGACTAGCGGGAGGTTACGAGCAGTACTTC. V usage is TRBV11-2 and J usage is TRBJ2-7; 13 positions agree with TRBD2. Germline V gives CDR1 SGHAT, CDR2 FQNNGV. The J segment lost 4 bases and the V segment lost 8 bases, leaving 2 bases of the junction unmatched. This CDR3 has 13 residues. The full variable domain, completed using reference TRBV11-2 and TRBJ2-7, is EAGVAQSPRYKIIEKRQSVAFWCNPISGHATLYWYQQILGQGPKLLIQFQNNGVVDDSQLPKDRFSAERLKGVDSTLKIQPAKLEDSAVYLCASRLAGGYEQYFGPGTRLTVT.

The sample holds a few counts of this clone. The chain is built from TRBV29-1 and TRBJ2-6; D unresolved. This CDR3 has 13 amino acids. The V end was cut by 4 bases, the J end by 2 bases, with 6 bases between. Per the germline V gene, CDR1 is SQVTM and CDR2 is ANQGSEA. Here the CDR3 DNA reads TGCAGCGTTGGTGTCGCTGGGGCCAACGTCCTGACTTTC. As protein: CSVGVAGANVLTF.

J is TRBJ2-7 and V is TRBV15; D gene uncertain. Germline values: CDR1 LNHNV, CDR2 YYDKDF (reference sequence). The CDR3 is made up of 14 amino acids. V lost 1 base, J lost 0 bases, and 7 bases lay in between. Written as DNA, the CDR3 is TGTGCCACCAGCAGAGTACAGAGCTCCTACGAGCAGTACTTC. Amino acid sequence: CATSRVQSSYEQYF.

This CDR3 is CASSEASFVMDRGLNEQFF. The CDR3 bases are TGTGCCAGCAGTGAAGCGTCTTTTGTCATGGACAGGGGGCTCAATGAGCAGTTCTTC. This chain connects TRBV2 to TRBJ2-1, with 11 bases identical to TRBD1. The CDR3 is made up of 19 amino acids. V lost 0 bases, J lost 6 bases, and 13 bases stayed unmatched. The germline V gene encodes CDR1 SNHLY and CDR2 FYNNEI.

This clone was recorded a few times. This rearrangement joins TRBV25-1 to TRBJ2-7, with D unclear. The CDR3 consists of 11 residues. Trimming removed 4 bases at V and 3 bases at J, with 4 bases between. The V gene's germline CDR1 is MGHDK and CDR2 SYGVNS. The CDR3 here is CASSVLYEQYF. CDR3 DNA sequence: TGTGCCAGCAGTGTTCTCTACGAGCAGTACTTC.

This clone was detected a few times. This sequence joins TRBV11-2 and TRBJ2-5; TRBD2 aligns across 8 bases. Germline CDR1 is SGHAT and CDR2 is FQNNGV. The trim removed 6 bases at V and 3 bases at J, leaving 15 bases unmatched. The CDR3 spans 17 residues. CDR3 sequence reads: CASSQEFLAGPKETQYF. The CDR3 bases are TGTGCCAGCAGTCAGGAGTTCCTAGCGGGCCCAAAAGAGACCCAGTACTTC.

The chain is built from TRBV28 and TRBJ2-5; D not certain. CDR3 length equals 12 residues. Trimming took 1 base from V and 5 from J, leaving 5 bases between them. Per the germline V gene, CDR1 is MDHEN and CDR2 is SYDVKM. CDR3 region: CASSLFRETQYF. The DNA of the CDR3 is TGTGCCAGCAGTTTATTTCGGGAGACCCAGTACTTC.

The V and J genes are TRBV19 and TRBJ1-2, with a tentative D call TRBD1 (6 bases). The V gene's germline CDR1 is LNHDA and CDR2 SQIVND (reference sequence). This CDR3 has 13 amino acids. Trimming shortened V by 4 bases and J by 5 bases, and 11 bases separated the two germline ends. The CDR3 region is CASSKAGEYGYTF. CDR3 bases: TGTGCCAGTAGTAAGGCAGGGGAGTATGGCTACACCTTC.

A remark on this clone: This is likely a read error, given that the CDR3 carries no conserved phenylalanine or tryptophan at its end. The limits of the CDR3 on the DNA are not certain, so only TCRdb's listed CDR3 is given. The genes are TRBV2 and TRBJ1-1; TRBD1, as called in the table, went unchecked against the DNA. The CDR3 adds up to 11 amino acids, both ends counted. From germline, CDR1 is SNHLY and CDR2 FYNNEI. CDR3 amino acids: CASSEVTGPPP.

The CDR3 DNA sequence: TGTGCCACCAGCAGAGATAAGAGGAGGGGGAACACTGAAGCTTTCTTT. It is translated as CATSRDKRRGNTEAFF. J is TRBJ1-1 and V is TRBV15; D is possibly TRBD1 (5 bases). V lost 0 bases, J lost 1 base, and 12 bases lay in between. In germline, CDR1 is LNHNV, CDR2 YYDKDF (reference sequence). This CDR3 has 16 amino acids.

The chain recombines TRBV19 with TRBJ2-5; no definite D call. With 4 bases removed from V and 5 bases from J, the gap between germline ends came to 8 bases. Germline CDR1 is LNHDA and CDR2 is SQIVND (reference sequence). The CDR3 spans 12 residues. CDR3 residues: CASSRPGETQYF. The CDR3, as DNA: TGTGCCAGTAGTAGGCCCGGGGAGACCCAGTACTTC. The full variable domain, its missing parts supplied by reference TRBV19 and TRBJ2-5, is DGGITQSPKYLFRKEGQNVTLSCEQNLNHDAMYWYRQDPGQGLRLIYYSQIVNDFQKGDIAEGYSVSREKKESFPLTVTSAQKNPTAFYLCASSRPGETQYFGPGTRLLVL.

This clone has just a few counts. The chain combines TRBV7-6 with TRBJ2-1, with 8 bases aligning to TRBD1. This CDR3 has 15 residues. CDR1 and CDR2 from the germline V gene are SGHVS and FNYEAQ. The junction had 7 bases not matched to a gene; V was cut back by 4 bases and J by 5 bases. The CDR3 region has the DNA TGTGCCAGCAGCTACCGGGACAGGCAAGACAATGAGCAGTTCTTC. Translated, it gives CASSYRDRQDNEQFF.

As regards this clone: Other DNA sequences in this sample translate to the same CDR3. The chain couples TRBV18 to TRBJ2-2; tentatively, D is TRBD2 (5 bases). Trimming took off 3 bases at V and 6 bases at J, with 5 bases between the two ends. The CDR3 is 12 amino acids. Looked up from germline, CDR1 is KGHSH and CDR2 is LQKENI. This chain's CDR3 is CASSPRAGELFF. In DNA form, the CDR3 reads TGTGCCAGCTCACCGCGGGCCGGGGAGCTGTTTTTT.

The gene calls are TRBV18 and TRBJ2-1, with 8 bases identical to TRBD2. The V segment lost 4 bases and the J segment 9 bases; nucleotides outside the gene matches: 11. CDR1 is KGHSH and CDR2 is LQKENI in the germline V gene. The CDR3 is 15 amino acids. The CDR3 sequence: CASSLTGTSAAEQFF. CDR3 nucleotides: TGTGCCAGCTCACTAACCGGGACTAGTGCCGCTGAGCAGTTCTTC.

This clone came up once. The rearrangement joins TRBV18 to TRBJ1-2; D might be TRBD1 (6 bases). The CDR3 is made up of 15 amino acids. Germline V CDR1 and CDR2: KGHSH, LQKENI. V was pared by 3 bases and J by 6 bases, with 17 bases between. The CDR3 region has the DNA TGTGCCAGCTCACCCGTATCCAGGGGCTCGGATGGCTACACCTTC. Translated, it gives CASSPVSRGSDGYTF. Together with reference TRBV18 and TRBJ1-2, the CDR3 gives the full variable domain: NAGVMQNPRHLVRRRGQEARLRCSPMKGHSHVYWYRQLPEEGLKFMVYLQKENIIDESGMPKERFSAEFPKEGPSILRIQQVVRGDSAAYFCASSPVSRGSDGYTFGSGTRLTVV.

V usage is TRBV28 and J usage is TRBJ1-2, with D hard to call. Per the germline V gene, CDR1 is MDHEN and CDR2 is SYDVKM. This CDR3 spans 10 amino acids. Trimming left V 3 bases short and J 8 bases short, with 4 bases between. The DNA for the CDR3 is TGTGCCAGCAGTTTTCTGGGCTACACCTTC. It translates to CASSFLGYTF.

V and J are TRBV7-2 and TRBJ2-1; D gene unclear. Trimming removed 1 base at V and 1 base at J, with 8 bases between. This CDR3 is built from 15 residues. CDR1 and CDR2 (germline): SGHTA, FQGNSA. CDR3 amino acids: CASSLGPRSYNEQFF. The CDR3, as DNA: TGTGCCAGCAGCTTAGGGCCCAGATCCTACAATGAGCAGTTCTTC.

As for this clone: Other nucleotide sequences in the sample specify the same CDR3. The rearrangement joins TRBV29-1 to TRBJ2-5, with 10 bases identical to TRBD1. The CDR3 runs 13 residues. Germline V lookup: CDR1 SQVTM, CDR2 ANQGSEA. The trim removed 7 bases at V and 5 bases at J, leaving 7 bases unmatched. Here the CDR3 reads CSARQGAGETQYF. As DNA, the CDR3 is TGCAGCGCCCGACAGGGGGCTGGGGAGACCCAGTACTTC.

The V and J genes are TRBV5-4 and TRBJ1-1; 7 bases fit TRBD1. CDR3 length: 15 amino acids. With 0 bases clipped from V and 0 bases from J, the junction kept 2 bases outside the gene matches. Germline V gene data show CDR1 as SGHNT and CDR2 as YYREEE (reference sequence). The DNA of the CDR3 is TGTGCCAGCAGCTTGGGGGACAGACTGAACACTGAAGCTTTCTTT. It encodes CASSLGDRLNTEAFF.

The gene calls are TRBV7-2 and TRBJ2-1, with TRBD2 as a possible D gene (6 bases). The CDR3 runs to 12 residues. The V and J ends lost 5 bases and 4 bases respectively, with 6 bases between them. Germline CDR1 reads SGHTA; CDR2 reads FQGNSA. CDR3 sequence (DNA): TGTGCCAGCAGCCGGGGGTACAATGAGCAGTTCTTC. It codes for CASSRGYNEQFF.

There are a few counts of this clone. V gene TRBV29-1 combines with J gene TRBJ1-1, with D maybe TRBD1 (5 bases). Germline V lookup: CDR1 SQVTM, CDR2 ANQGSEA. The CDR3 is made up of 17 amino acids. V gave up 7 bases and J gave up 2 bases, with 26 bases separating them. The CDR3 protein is CSGTTWAQGWGNTEAFF. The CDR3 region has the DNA TGCAGCGGCACCACCTGGGCGCAGGGATGGGGTAACACTGAAGCTTTCTTT.

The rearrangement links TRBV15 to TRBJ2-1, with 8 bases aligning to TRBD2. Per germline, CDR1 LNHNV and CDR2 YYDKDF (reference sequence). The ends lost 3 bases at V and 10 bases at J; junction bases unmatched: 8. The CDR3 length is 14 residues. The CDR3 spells CATSSGGGPREQFF. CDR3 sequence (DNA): TGTGCCACCAGCAGCGGGGGGGGTCCGCGGGAGCAGTTCTTC.

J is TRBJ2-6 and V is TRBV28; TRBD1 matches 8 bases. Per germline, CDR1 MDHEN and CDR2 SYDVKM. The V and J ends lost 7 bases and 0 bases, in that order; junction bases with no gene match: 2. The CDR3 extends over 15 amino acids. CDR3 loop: CASTTGGSGANVLTF. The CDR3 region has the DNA TGTGCCAGCACAACAGGGGGCTCTGGGGCCAACGTCCTGACTTTC.